The 13 T cell receptor beta chains given below trace back to one sample, sequenced in a study of cytomegalovirus exposure and HLA in healthy donors. Clones were read by immunoSEQ multiplex PCR, and TCRdb kept only the in-frame ones, dropping some. This repertoire shows around 73,000 clones, 70% to 90% found once; its top ten account for 3.5% to 4%. The sequenced material came from PBMCs. The receptors originated from a woman aged 18-35 years in good health and CMV-seropositive.

The CDR3 is CASSLVQGEEQPQHF. Here the CDR3 DNA reads TGTGCCAGCAGCTTAGTACAGGGAGAGGAACAGCCCCAGCATTTT. This chain connects TRBV7-2 to TRBJ1-5; D might be TRBD1 (6 bases). The CDR3 has 15 residues. Germline assignment: CDR1 SGHTA and CDR2 FQGNSA. Deletions cut 1 base from V and 7 bases from J, with 14 bases between.

The gene calls are TRBV6-5 and TRBJ2-1; weak D call: TRBD1 (6 bases). The germline CDR1 and CDR2 sequences are MNHEY and SVGAGI. The CDR3 totals 12 residues. The V end lost 7 bases, the J end lost 10 bases, and 14 bases lay between the germline ends. The CDR3 DNA follows: TGTGCCAGCAAAACGCCTCAGGGGGAGCAGTTCTTC. Its protein product is CASKTPQGEQFF.

The rearrangement links TRBV4-1 to TRBJ2-2, with D perhaps matching TRBD1 (5 bases). The germline CDR1 and CDR2 sequences are MGHRA and YSYEKL. The CDR3 consists of 13 residues. The ends were cut back, 4 bases at V and 6 bases at J, with 9 bases in the middle. The CDR3 is CASSPTGPGELFF. The CDR3 bases are TGCGCCAGCAGCCCCACAGGCCCCGGGGAGCTGTTTTTT.

V usage is TRBV6-5 and J usage is TRBJ1-5; perhaps TRBD1 as D (5 bases). Trimming removed 3 bases at V and 7 bases at J, with 13 bases between. The germline gives CDR1 MNHEY, CDR2 SVGAGI. This CDR3 comprises 14 residues. CDR3 residues: CASSYQGGWQPQHF. CDR3 nucleotides: TGTGCCAGCAGTTATCAGGGTGGTTGGCAGCCCCAGCATTTT.

The chain uses TRBV15 and TRBJ2-1; 14 bases line up with TRBD2. V was pared by 5 bases and J by 10 bases, with 10 bases of the junction left unmatched. CDR3 length: 16 amino acids. Germline CDR1 reads LNHNV; CDR2 reads YYDKDF (reference sequence). The CDR3 sequence: CATSSRAGLAGVEQFF. For the CDR3, the DNA is TGTGCCACCAGCTCCCGCGCGGGACTAGCGGGAGTGGAGCAGTTCTTC.

In its sample, this clone was seen once. The chain is built from TRBV6-5 and TRBJ2-3; a possible D gene is TRBD1 (6 bases). The CDR3 has 15 residues. V was pared by 7 bases and J by 4 bases, with 18 bases between. CDR1 MNHEY and CDR2 SVGAGI come from the germline V gene. In DNA form, the CDR3 reads TGTGCCAGCAAAGAACAGGGAAGGCTAGCAGATACGCAGTATTTT. Translation: CASKEQGRLADTQYF.

The V and J genes are TRBV11-2 and TRBJ1-5; no clear D gene. Germline V gives CDR1 SGHAT, CDR2 FQNNGV. The CDR3 loop spans 13 amino acids. V lost 1 base to trimming and J lost 4 bases, with 5 bases between them. CDR3 sequence reads: CASSLGRNQPQHF. In nucleotides, the CDR3 is TGTGCCAGCAGCTTAGGGCGGAATCAGCCCCAGCATTTT.

This chain joins TRBV2 and TRBJ1-5; 11 bases are a match to TRBD1. Germline lookup yields CDR1 SNHLY and CDR2 FYNNEI. Germline trimming cut 6 bases from V and 5 bases from J; bases unmatched to any gene: 6. The CDR3 consists of 15 residues. The chain's CDR3 is CASSVGTGGYQPQHF. As DNA, the CDR3 is TGTGCCAGCAGCGTCGGGACAGGGGGTTATCAGCCCCAGCATTTT.

The rearrangement joins TRBV7-9 to TRBJ2-1; 10 nucleotides line up with TRBD2. The CDR3 contains 15 residues. The J segment lost 9 bases and the V segment lost 10 bases, leaving 15 bases of the junction unmatched. Germline lookup yields CDR1 SEHNR and CDR2 FQNEAQ (reference sequence). The CDR3 coding sequence is TGTGCCACCCGCACGACCGGGACTAGCGTCGGTGAGCAGTTCTTC. Translated, it gives CATRTTGTSVGEQFF.

The chain recombines TRBV4-1 with TRBJ1-2, with TRBD1 matching 10 bases. The CDR3 is made up of 14 amino acids. Germline-derived CDR1 and CDR2 are MGHRA and YSYEKL. V trimming: 0 bases; J trimming: 6 bases; junction bases outside the gene matches: 1. The CDR3 DNA sequence: TGCGCCAGCAGCCAAGATGGACAGGGGGATGGCTACACCTTC. Encoded protein: CASSQDGQGDGYTF.

The chain has TRBV6-5 and TRBJ2-7; D might be TRBD1 (6 bases). V shed 6 bases and J shed 0 bases, with 12 bases lying between them. Germline-derived CDR1 and CDR2 are MNHEY and SVGAGI. The CDR3 extends over 14 amino acids. CDR3 DNA: TGTGCCAGCAGAGGGGACATAAACTCCTACGAGCAGTACTTC. Its protein product is CASRGDINSYEQYF.

The chain links TRBV7-9 to TRBJ2-1; no clear D gene. From germline, CDR1 is SEHNR and CDR2 FQNEAQ (reference sequence). This CDR3 is built from 12 residues. V was cut by 1 base and J by 8 bases, with 6 bases left in between. DNA of the CDR3: TGTGCCAGCAGCTTAGACCAGGATGAGCAGTTCTTC. This encodes CASSLDQDEQFF.

The sample holds a few counts of this clone. The chain links TRBV2 to TRBJ1-2; 9 positions agree with TRBD1. This CDR3 has 15 residues. Germline V CDR1 and CDR2: SNHLY, FYNNEI. J gave up 7 bases and V 8 bases, and 14 bases lay outside the gene matches. CDR3 protein: CASVTGTGRSGGYTF. The CDR3 nucleotides are TGTGCCAGCGTTACCGGGACAGGGAGGAGTGGTGGCTACACCTTC.